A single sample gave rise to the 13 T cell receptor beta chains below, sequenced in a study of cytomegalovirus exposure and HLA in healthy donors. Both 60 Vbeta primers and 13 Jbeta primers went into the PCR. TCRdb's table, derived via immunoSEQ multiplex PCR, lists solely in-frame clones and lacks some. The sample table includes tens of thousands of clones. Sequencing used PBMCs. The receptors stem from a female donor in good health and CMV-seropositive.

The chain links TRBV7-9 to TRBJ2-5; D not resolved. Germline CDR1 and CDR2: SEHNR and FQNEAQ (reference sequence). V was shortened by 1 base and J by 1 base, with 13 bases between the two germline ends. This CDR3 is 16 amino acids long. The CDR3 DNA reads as TGTGCCAGCAGCTTAGGCAGGCCAACCCTCCAAGAGACCCAGTACTTC. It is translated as CASSLGRPTLQETQYF.

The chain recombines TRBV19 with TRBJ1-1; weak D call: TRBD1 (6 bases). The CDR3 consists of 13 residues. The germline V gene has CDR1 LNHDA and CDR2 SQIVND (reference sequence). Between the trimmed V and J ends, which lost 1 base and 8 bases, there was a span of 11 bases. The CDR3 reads CASSIGTAYEAFF. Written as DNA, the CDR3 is TGTGCCAGTAGTATAGGGACAGCGTACGAAGCTTTCTTT.

The CDR3 loop is CASSMGLAGGNEQFF. DNA of the CDR3: TGTGCCAGCAGCATGGGACTAGCGGGGGGCAATGAGCAGTTCTTC. V is TRBV5-4 and J is TRBJ2-1; 15 bases match TRBD2. The CDR3 is made up of 15 amino acids. V lost 4 bases to trimming and J lost 6 bases; unmatched junction nucleotides: 2. Germline loops: CDR1 SGHNT, CDR2 YYREEE (reference sequence). Complete variable domain (other parts from reference TRBV5-4 and TRBJ2-1): ETGVTQSPTHLIKTRGQQVTLRCSSQSGHNTVSWYQQALGQGPQFIFQYYREEENGRGNFPPRFSGLQFPNYSSELNVNALELDDSALYLCASSMGLAGGNEQFFGPGTRLTVL.

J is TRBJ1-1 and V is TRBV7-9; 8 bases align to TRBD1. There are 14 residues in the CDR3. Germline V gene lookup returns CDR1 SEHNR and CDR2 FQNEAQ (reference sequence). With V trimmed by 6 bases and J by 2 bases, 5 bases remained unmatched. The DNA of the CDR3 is TGTGCCAGCAGACAAGACAGGGGAAACACTGAAGCTTTCTTT. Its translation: CASRQDRGNTEAFF.

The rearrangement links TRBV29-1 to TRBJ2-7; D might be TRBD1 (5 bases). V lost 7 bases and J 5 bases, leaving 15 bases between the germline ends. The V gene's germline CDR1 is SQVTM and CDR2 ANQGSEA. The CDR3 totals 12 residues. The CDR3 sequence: CSAMAPGNEQYF. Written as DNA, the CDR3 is TGCAGCGCTATGGCCCCAGGGAACGAGCAGTACTTC.

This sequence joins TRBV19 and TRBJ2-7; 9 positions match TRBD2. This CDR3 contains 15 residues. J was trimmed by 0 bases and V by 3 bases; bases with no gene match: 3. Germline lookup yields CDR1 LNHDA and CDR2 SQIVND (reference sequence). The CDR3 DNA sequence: TGTGCCAGTAGTATGACTAGCGGCGGCTCCTACGAGCAGTACTTC. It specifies CASSMTSGGSYEQYF.

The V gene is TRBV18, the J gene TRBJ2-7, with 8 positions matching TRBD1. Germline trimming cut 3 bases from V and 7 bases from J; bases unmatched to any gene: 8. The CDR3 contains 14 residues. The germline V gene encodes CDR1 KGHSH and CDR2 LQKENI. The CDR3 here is CASSPPGQVVEQYF. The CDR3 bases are TGTGCCAGCTCACCTCCGGGACAGGTTGTAGAGCAGTACTTC.

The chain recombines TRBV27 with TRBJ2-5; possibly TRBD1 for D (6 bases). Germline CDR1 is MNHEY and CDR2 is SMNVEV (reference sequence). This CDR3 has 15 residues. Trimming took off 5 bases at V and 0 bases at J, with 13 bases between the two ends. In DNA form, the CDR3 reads TGTGCCAGCAGTCCAGGGACACCATACCAAGAGACCCAGTACTTC. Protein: CASSPGTPYQETQYF.

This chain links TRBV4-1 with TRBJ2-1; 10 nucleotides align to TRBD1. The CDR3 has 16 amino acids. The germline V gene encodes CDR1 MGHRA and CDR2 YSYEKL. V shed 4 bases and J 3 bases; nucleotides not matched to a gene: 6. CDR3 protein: CASSPGQGPNYNEQFF. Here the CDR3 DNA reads TGCGCCAGCAGCCCGGGACAGGGGCCAAACTACAATGAGCAGTTCTTC.

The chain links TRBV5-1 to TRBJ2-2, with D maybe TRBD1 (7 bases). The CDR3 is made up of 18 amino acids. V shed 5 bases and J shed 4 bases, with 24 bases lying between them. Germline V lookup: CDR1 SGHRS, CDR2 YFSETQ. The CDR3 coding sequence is TGCGCCAGCAGTGGGATCCCCTCAGGGGGGCTTAGCACCGGGGAGCTGTTTTTT. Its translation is CASSGIPSGGLSTGELFF.

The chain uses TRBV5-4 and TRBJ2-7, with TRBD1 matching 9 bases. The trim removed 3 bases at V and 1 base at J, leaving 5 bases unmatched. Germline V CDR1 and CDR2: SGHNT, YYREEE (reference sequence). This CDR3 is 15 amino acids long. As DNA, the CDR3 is TGTGCCAGCAGCTATGGGACAGGGTCGTCCTACGAGCAGTACTTC. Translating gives CASSYGTGSSYEQYF.

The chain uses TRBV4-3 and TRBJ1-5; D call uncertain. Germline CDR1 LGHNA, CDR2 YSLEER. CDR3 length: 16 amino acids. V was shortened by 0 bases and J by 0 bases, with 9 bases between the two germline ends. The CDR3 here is CASSQDLTVSNQPQHF. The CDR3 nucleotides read TGCGCCAGCAGCCAAGATTTAACAGTTAGCAATCAGCCCCAGCATTTT.

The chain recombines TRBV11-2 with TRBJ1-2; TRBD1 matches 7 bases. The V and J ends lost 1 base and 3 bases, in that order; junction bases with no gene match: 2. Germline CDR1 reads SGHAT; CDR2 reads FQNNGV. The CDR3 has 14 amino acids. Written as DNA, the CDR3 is TGTGCCAGCAGCTTAGCAACAGGGGACTATGGCTACACCTTC. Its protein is CASSLATGDYGYTF.